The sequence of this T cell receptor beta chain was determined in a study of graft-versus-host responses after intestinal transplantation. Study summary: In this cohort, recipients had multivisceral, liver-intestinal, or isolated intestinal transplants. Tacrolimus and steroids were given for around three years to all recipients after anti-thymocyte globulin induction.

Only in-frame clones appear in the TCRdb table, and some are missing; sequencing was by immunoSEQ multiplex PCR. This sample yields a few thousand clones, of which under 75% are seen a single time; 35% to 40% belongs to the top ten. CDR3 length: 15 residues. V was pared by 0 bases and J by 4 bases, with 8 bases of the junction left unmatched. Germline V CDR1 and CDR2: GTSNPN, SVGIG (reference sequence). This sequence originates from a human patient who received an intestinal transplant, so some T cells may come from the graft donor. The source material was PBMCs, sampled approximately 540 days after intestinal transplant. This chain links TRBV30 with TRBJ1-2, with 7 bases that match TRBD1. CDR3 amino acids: CAWSVLPGQPYGYTF. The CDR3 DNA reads TGTGCCTGGAGTGTACTCCCGGGACAGCCCTATGGCTACACCTTC.